This passage covers 9 T cell receptor beta chains from one sample sequenced in a study of blood T cell repertoires in COVID-19. The repertoire was sequenced with immunoSEQ multiplex PCR; TCRdb's copy has only in-frame clones and lacks some. The sample records about 130,000 clones, roughly 88% being singletons. Sequenced sample: peripheral blood. These receptors all stem from a man between 65 and 85 years old with active COVID-19.

This chain joins TRBV28 and TRBJ1-4, with TRBD1 matching over 8 bases. The CDR3 runs to 14 residues. V lost 6 bases to trimming and J lost 7 bases; unmatched junction nucleotides: 7. Germline CDR1 and CDR2: MDHEN and SYDVKM. As DNA, the CDR3 is TGTGCCAGCAGGACAGGGGCTCATGGTGAAAAACTGTTTTTT. Residues: CASRTGAHGEKLFF.

CDR3 residues: CASSPHSRYEQYF. CDR3 in DNA: TGTGCCAGCAGCCCCCACTCCCGCTACGAGCAGTACTTC. This chain connects TRBV28 to TRBJ2-7, with D uncertain. The CDR3 is 13 residues long. The germline V gene encodes CDR1 MDHEN and CDR2 SYDVKM. The ends were cut back, 6 bases at V and 3 bases at J, with 12 bases in the middle.

The J gene is TRBJ2-6, the V gene TRBV2; D possibly corresponds to TRBD2 (6 bases). Trimming took off 4 bases at V and 5 bases at J, with 9 bases between the two ends. This CDR3 has 14 amino acids. Germline CDR1 reads SNHLY; CDR2 reads FYNNEI. CDR3 nucleotides: TGTGCCAGCAGTGGGAGGGGCCGGGCCAACGTCCTGACTTTC. Translating gives CASSGRGRANVLTF. Full variable domain (outside the CDR3, taken from reference TRBV2 and TRBJ2-6): EPEVTQTPSHQVTQMGQEVILRCVPISNHLYFYWYRQILGQKVEFLVSFYNNEISEKSEIFDDQFSVERPDGSNFTLKIRSTKLEDSAMYFCASSGRGRANVLTFGAGSRLTVL.

This chain links TRBV12-5 with TRBJ2-4; 10 bases align to TRBD2. V gave up 6 bases and J gave up 0 bases; unmatched junction bases: 14. The V gene's germline CDR1 is LGHNT and CDR2 FRNRAP. The CDR3 spans 19 residues. CDR3 bases: TGTGCTAGTGGGAGTGGGCTAGCGGGAGTTCCGCTAGCCAAAAACATTCAGTACTTC. Translation: CASGSGLAGVPLAKNIQYF.

V gene TRBV27 combines with J gene TRBJ2-3, with TRBD1 matching 8 bases. The CDR3 runs to 15 residues. The V segment lost 4 bases and the J segment 0 bases; nucleotides outside the gene matches: 3. CDR1 and CDR2 from the germline V gene are MNHEY and SMNVEV (reference sequence). In DNA form, the CDR3 reads TGTGCCAGCAGTTCAGGGGGCCTTAGCACAGATACGCAGTATTTT. Translated, it gives CASSSGGLSTDTQYF.

The chain is built from TRBV18 and TRBJ2-7; the match to TRBD1 covers 9 bases. The CDR3 consists of 14 residues. V lost 3 bases to trimming and J lost 4 bases; unmatched junction nucleotides: 4. The germline gives CDR1 KGHSH, CDR2 LQKENI. The CDR3 bases are TGTGCCAGCTCACCGACAGGGGGTCGATACGAGCAGTACTTC. Translation gives CASSPTGGRYEQYF.

The V call is TRBV4-1, the J call TRBJ2-7; 8 bases agree with TRBD1. Germline trimming cut 0 bases from V and 3 bases from J; bases unmatched to any gene: 4. Germline values: CDR1 MGHRA, CDR2 YSYEKL. The CDR3 loop spans 15 amino acids. The CDR3 DNA sequence: TGCGCCAGCAGCCAAGACGGACAGGGAGGCTACGAGCAGTACTTC. Translated: CASSQDGQGGYEQYF.

The rearrangement links TRBV5-1 to TRBJ2-3; 7 bases are a match to TRBD2. V gave up 0 bases and J gave up 4 bases; unmatched junction bases: 5. This CDR3 spans 15 amino acids. In germline, CDR1 is SGHRS, CDR2 YFSETQ. The CDR3 region has the DNA TGCGCCAGCAGCTTGGCCGGACTAGGTCCAGATACGCAGTATTTT. Translated, it gives CASSLAGLGPDTQYF. Full variable domain (rest looked up from reference TRBV5-1 and TRBJ2-3): KAGVTQTPRYLIKTRGQQVTLSCSPISGHRSVSWYQQTPGQGLQFLFEYFSETQRNKGNFPGRFSGRQFSNSRSEMNVSTLELGDSALYLCASSLAGLGPDTQYFGPGTRLTVL.

J is TRBJ1-5 and V is TRBV6-1, with D uncertain. CDR3 length equals 13 residues. V was cut by 3 bases and J by 3 bases, with 6 bases left in between. The germline CDR1 and CDR2 sequences are MNHNS and SASEGT. CDR3 in DNA: TGTGCCAGCAGTGAGAGTTTCAATCAGCCCCAGCATTTT. Protein product: CASSESFNQPQHF.